These 20 T cell receptor beta chains came from one sample sequenced in a study of blood T cell repertoires in COVID-19 (dated by TCRdb to the early 2020s). The library was made by the immunoSEQ multiplex PCR assay. TCRdb stores this immuneACCESS table with in-frame sequences only. Part of the clones is absent; in the studies checked, under half of the shortfall reflects unresolved V genes, and no reason is known for the rest. A total of approximately 100,000 clones appear in this sample, 75% to 85% of them only once. More than 9% of the sample belongs to the ten largest clones. Sequences were obtained from peripheral blood. The receptors derive from a human donor in a cohort sampled during active COVID-19.

The gene calls are TRBV25-1 and TRBJ2-6; possible D gene TRBD1, 6 bases. This CDR3 contains 18 residues. Trimming took 6 bases from V and 2 from J, leaving 20 bases between them. Germline loops: CDR1 MGHDK, CDR2 SYGVNS. CDR3 protein: CASSSLQGSLTGANVLTF. In DNA, the CDR3 is TGTGCCAGCAGCTCACTACAGGGATCTCTAACTGGGGCCAACGTCCTGACTTTC.

The table lists this clone with many counts. The V gene is TRBV5-1, the J gene TRBJ1-1, with D maybe TRBD1 (5 bases). The V end lost 4 bases, the J end lost 1 base, and 14 bases lay between the germline ends. Germline CDR1 and CDR2: SGHRS and YFSETQ. The CDR3 extends over 15 amino acids. DNA for the CDR3: TGCGCCAGCAGCCCGGGGGGGACGGGGAACACTGAAGCTTTCTTT. Protein: CASSPGGTGNTEAFF.

The chain has TRBV6-6 and TRBJ2-7; D is unresolved. Germline assignment: CDR1 MNHNY and CDR2 SVGAGI (reference sequence). The CDR3 totals 14 residues. Trimming removed 7 bases at V and 0 bases at J, with 13 bases between. The CDR3 reads CASNGRSHSYEQYF. Here the CDR3 DNA reads TGTGCCAGCAATGGCAGGTCGCACTCCTACGAGCAGTACTTC.

The CDR3 loop is CASSQIGILRELFF. The CDR3 nucleotides are TGTGCCAGCAGTCAAATCGGGATCTTGAGGGAACTGTTTTTT. The chain has TRBV6-6 and TRBJ1-4; D gene ambiguous. Trimming cost V 5 bases and J 12 bases, with 19 bases left between them. This CDR3 has 14 amino acids. CDR1 and CDR2 from the germline V gene are MNHNY and SVGAGI (reference sequence).

The chain has TRBV11-2 and TRBJ2-7; 8 nucleotides line up with TRBD1. The germline CDR1 and CDR2 sequences are SGHAT and FQNNGV. This CDR3 contains 16 residues. V dropped 1 base and J dropped 6; count of bases not matched to a gene: 11. The DNA for the CDR3 is TGTGCCAGCAGCTTAGTAGTACAGGGGGACAGCGGCGAGCAGTACTTC. It translates to CASSLVVQGDSGEQYF.

The rearrangement uses TRBV18 and TRBJ2-7; 10 bases fit TRBD2. This CDR3 spans 17 amino acids. Looked up from germline, CDR1 is KGHSH and CDR2 is LQKENI. J lost 5 bases, V lost 6 bases, and 16 bases had no gene match. CDR3 in amino acids: CASSRASGSRSRDEQYF. CDR3 nucleotide sequence: TGTGCCAGCTCCCGGGCTAGCGGGAGCCGCAGTAGGGACGAGCAGTACTTC.

This clone was seen a single time. The chain employs TRBV13 and TRBJ1-1; 8 positions agree with TRBD1. V lost 5 bases to trimming and J lost 4 bases; unmatched junction nucleotides: 15. There are 17 residues in the CDR3. Germline V gives CDR1 PRHDT, CDR2 FYEKMQ (reference sequence). CDR3 nucleotide sequence: TGTGCCAGCAGCCCGCAGATAGGACAGGGTATGGGCACTGAAGCTTTCTTT. The encoded protein is CASSPQIGQGMGTEAFF.

This chain's CDR3 is CASSPPGNTIYF. In DNA form, the CDR3 reads TGTGCCAGCAGCCCCCCGGGAAACACCATATATTTT. This sequence joins TRBV7-8 and TRBJ1-3; the D is unclear. Germline CDR1 and CDR2: SGHVS and FQNEAQ. V gave up 5 bases and J gave up 4 bases, with 6 bases separating them. The CDR3 length is 12 residues.

This clone was seen a handful of times. The rearrangement links TRBV9 to TRBJ1-3; tentative D call: TRBD1 (6 bases). Germline V gives CDR1 SGDLS, CDR2 YYNGEE. The V and J ends lost 3 bases and 0 bases respectively, with 13 bases between them. This CDR3 comprises 16 residues. The CDR3 reads CASSAIYRASGNTIYF. CDR3 nucleotide sequence: TGTGCCAGCAGCGCCATTTACAGGGCCTCTGGAAACACCATATATTTT. The full variable domain, its missing parts supplied by reference TRBV9 and TRBJ1-3, is DSGVTQTPKHLITATGQRVTLRCSPRSGDLSVYWYQQSLDQGLQFLIQYYNGEERAKGNILERFSAQQFPDLHSELNLSSLELGDSALYFCASSAIYRASGNTIYFGEGSWLTVV.

This clone was found a few times. V gene TRBV4-2 combines with J gene TRBJ1-4; D might be TRBD1 (5 bases). The V and J ends lost 0 bases and 5 bases respectively, with 10 bases between them. The V gene's germline CDR1 is LGHNA and CDR2 YNFKEQ. This CDR3 is 15 amino acids long. The CDR3 bases are TGTGCCAGCAGCCAAGATTTAAAGGGGAATGAAAAACTGTTTTTT. Protein sequence: CASSQDLKGNEKLFF.

The chain links TRBV7-2 to TRBJ2-7, with D perhaps matching TRBD1 (6 bases). Trimming removed 5 bases from V and 3 bases from J, with 14 bases in between. Germline V gives CDR1 SGHTA, CDR2 FQGNSA. This CDR3 is 14 amino acids long. The CDR3 sequence: CASSRDTKLYEQYF. CDR3 coding DNA: TGTGCCAGCAGCCGGGACACGAAACTCTACGAGCAGTACTTC.

CDR3 region: CASRETGSDTQYF. The CDR3 DNA follows: TGTGCCAGCAGAGAGACAGGGTCGGATACGCAGTATTTT. The rearrangement links TRBV5-6 to TRBJ2-3, with TRBD1 matching over 7 bases. Unmatched junction bases numbered 6, after V lost 5 bases and J lost 6 bases. Germline V gene sequence: CDR1 SGHDT, CDR2 YYEEEE. The CDR3 contains 13 residues.

The chain uses TRBV5-1 and TRBJ2-1, with 9 bases matching TRBD1. Germline V lookup: CDR1 SGHRS, CDR2 YFSETQ. After removal of 0 bases from V and 15 bases from J, the junction contained 7 bases not matched to a gene. The length of the CDR3 is 13 residues. CDR3 loop: CASSLGTGAEGFF. The CDR3 nucleotides are TGCGCCAGCAGCTTGGGGACAGGGGCCGAGGGGTTCTTC.

The chain links TRBV5-8 to TRBJ1-5; TRBD1 matches at 7 bases. The CDR3 runs to 17 residues. J lost 4 bases, V lost 2 bases, and 12 bases had no gene match. Germline CDR1 is SGHTS and CDR2 is YDEGEE. For the CDR3, the DNA is TGTGCCAGCAGCTTTGCAAAAACAGGGGACGGGAATCAGCCCCAGCATTTT. This sequence encodes CASSFAKTGDGNQPQHF.

As concerns this clone: Other nucleotide sequences from this sample produce the same CDR3. V and J are TRBV18 and TRBJ2-7; no clear D. The length of the CDR3 is 12 residues. Germline loops: CDR1 KGHSH, CDR2 LQKENI. V was shortened by 3 bases and J by 0 bases, with 3 bases between the two germline ends. The CDR3 DNA sequence: TGTGCCAGCTCACCCCACTCCTACGAGCAGTACTTC. Translating gives CASSPHSYEQYF.

This chain connects TRBV4-1 to TRBJ2-7; possibly TRBD1 for D (5 bases). The CDR3 has 13 residues. Between the trimmed V and J ends, which lost 4 bases and 3 bases, there was a span of 10 bases. Germline V lookup: CDR1 MGHRA, CDR2 YSYEKL. CDR3 coding DNA: TGCGCCAGCAGCCTAACGACAGACTACGAGCAGTACTTC. It encodes CASSLTTDYEQYF.

A note on this clone: Other DNA sequences in this specimen translate into the identical CDR3. This chain connects TRBV2 to TRBJ2-7; D is possibly TRBD1 (6 bases). The CDR3 spans 12 residues. The germline V and J ends were trimmed by 5 bases and 1 base, with 6 bases remaining between them. The germline V gene encodes CDR1 SNHLY and CDR2 FYNNEI. CDR3 bases: TGTGCCAGCAGTAGGGGGTCCTACGAGCAGTACTTC. It translates to CASSRGSYEQYF.

V gene TRBV25-1 combines with J gene TRBJ2-1; TRBD1 matches at 8 bases. V was clipped by 2 bases and J by 8 bases; unmatched bases: 5. The germline gives CDR1 MGHDK, CDR2 SYGVNS. The CDR3 is made up of 14 amino acids. CDR3 DNA: TGTGCCAGCAGTGAACCAGACAGGGGCCATGAGCAGTTCTTC. Protein product: CASSEPDRGHEQFF.

The rearrangement uses TRBV27 and TRBJ1-5, with 7 bases identical to TRBD1. The CDR3 has 18 amino acids. The V gene's germline CDR1 is MNHEY and CDR2 SMNVEV (reference sequence). Trimming cost V 5 bases and J 4 bases; bases outside gene matches: 17. The CDR3 DNA reads TGTGCCAGCAGTACTATACACAGGGGTCGGACTTTAAATCAGCCCCAGCATTTT. Translated, it gives CASSTIHRGRTLNQPQHF.

The chain joins TRBV14 to TRBJ2-7, with D hard to call. Trimming pared 0 bases from V and 4 bases from J, leaving 16 bases between. Germline lookup yields CDR1 SGHDN and CDR2 FVKESK. The CDR3 extends over 16 amino acids. The CDR3 reads CASSQDHSLFNYEQYF. In DNA form, the CDR3 reads TGTGCCAGCAGCCAAGATCATTCACTTTTTAATTACGAGCAGTACTTC.